The rows below give T cell receptor beta chains drawn from one sample of a study of cytomegalovirus exposure and HLA in healthy donors. The method was immunoSEQ multiplex PCR; TCRdb's version includes in-frame clones alone and lacks a portion of them. The data show approximately 76,000 clones, 94% seen once. The source material was PBMCs. The source is a woman under 30 in good health and CMV-seropositive. Both conserved end residues are part of each CDR3. The D gene is left open where the match is weak. Only some rows state a clone size, as once, few, many or a class for expanded clones.

>NA|TRBD1|TRBV9|TRBJ1-4
CASSVGDGQGQEKLFF
TGTGCCAGCAGCGTGGGGGATGGACAGGGCCAGGAAAAACTGTTTTTT
>NA|TRBD2|TRBV30|TRBJ2-3
CAWVGRAGTDTQYF
TGTGCCTGGGTCGGGAGGGCCGGGACAGATACGCAGTATTTT
>NA|TRBD1|TRBV19|TRBJ1-5
CASSRAGTGSKVGQPQHF
TGTGCCAGTAGTAGGGCCGGGACAGGGTCAAAGGTTGGGCAGCCCCAGCATTTT
>NA|NA|TRBV2|TRBJ1-4
CASSTSPGAGEKLFF
TGTGCCAGCAGTACCTCCCCAGGGGCAGGGGAAAAACTGTTTTTT
>NA|NA|TRBV19|TRBJ1-1
CASSGTKDTEAFF
TGTGCCAGTAGCGGGACAAAGGACACTGAAGCTTTCTTT
>NA|NA|TRBV4-2|TRBJ2-3
CASSLLADTDTQYF
TGTGCCAGCAGCCTTCTAGCCGACACAGATACGCAGTATTTT
>NA|TRBD1|TRBV11-2|TRBJ2-7
CASSLRTGSLIPYF
TGTGCCAGCAGCTTACGGACAGGCTCTCTAATTCCCTACTTC
>NA|NA|TRBV7-8|TRBJ2-7
CASSAGLIEQYF
TGTGCCAGCAGCGCAGGTCTGATCGAGCAGTACTTC
>NA|NA|TRBV28|TRBJ2-2
CASSRPRQDRGTGELFF
TGTGCCAGCAGCCGCCCAAGACAGGATAGGGGCACCGGGGAGCTGTTTTTT
>once|TRBD1|TRBV4-1|TRBJ1-2
CASSQDGQGALGYTF
TGCGCCAGCAGCCAAGATGGCCAGGGGGCTCTTGGCTACACCTTC
>NA|NA|TRBV9|TRBJ1-1
CASSVTGMNTEAFF
TGTGCCAGCAGCGTGACGGGAATGAACACTGAAGCTTTCTTT
>NA|TRBD1|TRBV19|TRBJ2-5
CATWTGKFTETQYF
TGTGCCACGTGGACAGGAAAGTTCACAGAGACCCAGTACTTC
>NA|TRBD1|TRBV30|TRBJ2-2
CAWNGQGANTGELFF
TGTGCCTGGAACGGACAGGGTGCGAACACCGGGGAGCTGTTTTTT
>NA|NA|TRBV9|TRBJ2-1
CASSVGAGFSYNEQFF
TGTGCCAGCAGCGTAGGAGCGGGTTTCTCCTACAATGAGCAGTTCTTC
>NA|TRBD1|TRBV18|TRBJ1-5
CASSPMDRGHQPQHF
TGTGCCAGCTCACCAATGGACAGGGGGCATCAGCCCCAGCATTTT
>NA|NA|TRBV7-6|TRBJ2-1
CASSLVADEQFF
TGTGCCAGCAGCTTAGTCGCGGATGAGCAGTTCTTC
>NA|TRBD1|TRBV6-1|TRBJ1-1
CASSESEGQGNTEAFF
TGTGCCAGCAGCGAAAGCGAGGGACAGGGGAACACTGAAGCTTTCTTT
>NA|NA|TRBV7-3|TRBJ2-7
CASSALGGEQYF
TGTGCCAGCAGCGCCCTGGGGGGAGAGCAGTACTTC
>NA|NA|TRBV7-9|TRBJ1-2
CASSPITYGYTF
TGTGCCAGCAGCCCCATCACTTATGGCTACACCTTC
>once|NA|TRBV10-3|TRBJ1-2
CAISESNSLDGYTF
TGTGCCATCAGTGAGTCGAATAGTTTGGATGGCTACACCTTC
>NA|NA|TRBV6-4|TRBJ2-3
CASSDHETDTQYF
TGTGCCAGCAGTGACCACGAGACAGATACGCAGTATTTT
>NA|TRBD1|TRBV6-5|TRBJ1-5
CASSRLQGMQPQHF
TGTGCCAGCAGTCGTTTACAGGGGATGCAGCCCCAGCATTTT
>NA|NA|TRBV7-9|TRBJ2-5
CASSLFSQETQYF
TGTGCCAGCAGCTTATTCAGCCAAGAGACCCAGTACTTC
>NA|NA|TRBV7-8|TRBJ2-1
CASSPPGGWSSYNEQFF
TGTGCCAGCAGTCCTCCTGGCGGGTGGAGCTCCTACAATGAGCAGTTCTTC
>NA|TRBD1|TRBV15|TRBJ2-4
CATSRQGQGNIQYF
TGTGCCACCAGCAGACAGGGACAGGGTAACATTCAGTACTTC
>NA|NA|TRBV11-3|TRBJ1-1
CASSPYRPDTEAFF
TGTGCCAGCAGCCCCTACAGGCCGGACACTGAAGCTTTCTTT
>once|NA|TRBV7-9|TRBJ1-3
CASSPNRARNTIYF
TGTGCCAGCAGCCCAAACAGGGCGAGAAACACCATATATTTT
>NA|TRBD1|TRBV4-1|TRBJ2-1
CASSQGDRATYNEQFF
TGCGCCAGCAGCCAAGGGGACAGGGCGACCTACAATGAGCAGTTCTTC
>NA|TRBD2|TRBV4-1|TRBJ2-7
CASSRGTSGNAHYEQYF
TGCGCCAGCAGCCGAGGGACTAGCGGGAACGCCCACTACGAGCAGTACTTC
>NA|NA|TRBV7-9|TRBJ1-3
CASSFTGASGNTIYF
TGTGCCAGCAGCTTTACAGGTGCCTCTGGAAACACCATATATTTT
>NA|TRBD2|TRBV5-1|TRBJ2-5
CASSLVAREGETQYF
TGCGCCAGCAGCTTGGTGGCCCGGGAGGGAGAGACCCAGTACTTC
>NA|TRBD1|TRBV30|TRBJ1-1
CAWTETGWGMPEAFF
TGTGCCTGGACCGAGACAGGGTGGGGGATGCCTGAAGCTTTCTTT
>once|TRBD1|TRBV7-9|TRBJ1-1
CASSFWTGRSTEAFF
TGTGCCAGCAGCTTCTGGACAGGGCGGAGCACTGAAGCTTTCTTT
>NA|NA|TRBV10-1|TRBJ1-6
CARKARVGNSPLHF
TGCGCCAGAAAAGCCAGGGTTGGGAATTCACCCCTCCACTTT
>NA|TRBD1|TRBV5-4|TRBJ1-1
CASSARELGQGAKNTEAFF
TGTGCCAGCAGCGCACGAGAACTAGGGCAGGGGGCTAAGAACACTGAAGCTTTCTTT
>NA|TRBD1|TRBV28|TRBJ1-2
CASSEQGPNYGYTF
TGTGCCAGCAGTGAACAGGGGCCCAACTATGGCTACACCTTC
>NA|NA|TRBV19|TRBJ1-1
CAVKRGGATDTEAFF
TGTGCCGTTAAGCGGGGGGGCGCGACAGACACTGAAGCTTTCTTT
>NA|NA|TRBV10-3|TRBJ2-7
CAISEGEGYEQYF
TGTGCCATCAGTGAAGGCGAGGGTTACGAGCAGTACTTC
>NA|TRBD2|TRBV28|TRBJ2-7
CASRPGGGQQYF
TGTGCCAGCAGGCCGGGGGGGGGCCAGCAGTACTTC
>NA|NA|TRBV6-6|TRBJ2-5
CASSLQGLQETQYF
TGTGCCAGCAGCCTACAGGGATTGCAAGAGACCCAGTACTTC
>NA|TRBD1|TRBV7-2|TRBJ2-1
CASSLRGRAYNEQFF
TGTGCCAGCAGCTTGAGGGGGCGCGCCTACAATGAGCAGTTCTTC
>NA|NA|TRBV27|TRBJ1-2
CASSLGSYYGYTF
TGTGCCAGCAGTTTGGGCAGCTACTATGGCTACACCTTC
>NA|NA|TRBV27|TRBJ2-7
CASSSLLPGDEQYF
TGTGCCAGCAGTTCTCTTTTGCCAGGGGACGAGCAGTACTTC